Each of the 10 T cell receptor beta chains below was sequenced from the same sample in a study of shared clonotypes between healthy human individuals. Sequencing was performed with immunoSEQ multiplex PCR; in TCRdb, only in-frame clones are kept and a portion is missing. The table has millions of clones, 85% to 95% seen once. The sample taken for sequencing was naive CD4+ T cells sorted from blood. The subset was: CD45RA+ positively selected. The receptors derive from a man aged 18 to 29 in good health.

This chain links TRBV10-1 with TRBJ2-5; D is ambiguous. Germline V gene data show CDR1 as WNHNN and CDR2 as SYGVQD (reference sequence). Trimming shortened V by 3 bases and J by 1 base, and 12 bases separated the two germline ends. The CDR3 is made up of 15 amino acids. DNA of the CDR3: TGCGCCAGCAGTGAAAGTGGAAACAGCCAAGAGACCCAGTACTTC. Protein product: CASSESGNSQETQYF.

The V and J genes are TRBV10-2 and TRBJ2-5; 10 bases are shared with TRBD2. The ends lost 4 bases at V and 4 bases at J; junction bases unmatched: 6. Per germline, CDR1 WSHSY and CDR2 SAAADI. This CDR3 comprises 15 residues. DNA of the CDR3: TGCGCCAGCAGTGTAACCGGGACTAGCGTAGAGACCCAGTACTTC. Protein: CASSVTGTSVETQYF.

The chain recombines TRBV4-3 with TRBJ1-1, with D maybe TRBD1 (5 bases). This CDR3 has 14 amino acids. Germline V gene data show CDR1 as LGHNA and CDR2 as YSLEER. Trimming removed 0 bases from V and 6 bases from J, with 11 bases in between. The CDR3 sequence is CASSQESLGAEAFF. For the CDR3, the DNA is TGCGCCAGCAGCCAAGAGAGTCTGGGGGCTGAAGCTTTCTTT.

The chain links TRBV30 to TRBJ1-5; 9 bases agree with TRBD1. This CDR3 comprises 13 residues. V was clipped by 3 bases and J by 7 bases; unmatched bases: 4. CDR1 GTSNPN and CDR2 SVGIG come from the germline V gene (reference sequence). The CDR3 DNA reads TGTGCCTGGAGGGACAGGGGCGGCCAGCCCCAGCATTTT. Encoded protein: CAWRDRGGQPQHF.

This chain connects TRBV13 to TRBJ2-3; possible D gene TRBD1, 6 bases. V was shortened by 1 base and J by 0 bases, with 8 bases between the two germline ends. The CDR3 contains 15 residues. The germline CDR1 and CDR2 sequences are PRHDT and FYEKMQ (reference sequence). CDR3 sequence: CASSLDDRSTDTQYF. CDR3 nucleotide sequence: TGTGCCAGCAGCTTAGATGACAGGAGCACAGATACGCAGTATTTT.

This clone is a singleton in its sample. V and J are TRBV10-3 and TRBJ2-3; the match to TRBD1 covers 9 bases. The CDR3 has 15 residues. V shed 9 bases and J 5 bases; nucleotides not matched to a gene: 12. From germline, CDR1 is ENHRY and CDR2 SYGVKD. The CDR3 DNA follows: TGTGCCATTGGAGGTGCACAGGGGGCAAAAGATACGCAGTATTTT. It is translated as CAIGGAQGAKDTQYF.

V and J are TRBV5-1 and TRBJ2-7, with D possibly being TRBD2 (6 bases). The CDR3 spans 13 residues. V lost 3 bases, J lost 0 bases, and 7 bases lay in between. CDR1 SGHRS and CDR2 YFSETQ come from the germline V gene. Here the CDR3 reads CASSYGGSYEQYF. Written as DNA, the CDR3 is TGCGCCAGCAGCTACGGGGGCTCCTACGAGCAGTACTTC.

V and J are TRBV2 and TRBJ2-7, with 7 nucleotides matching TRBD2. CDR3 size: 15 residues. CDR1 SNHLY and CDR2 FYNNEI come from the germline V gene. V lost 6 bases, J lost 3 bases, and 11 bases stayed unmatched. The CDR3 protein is CASRYFSGPDYEQYF. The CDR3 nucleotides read TGTGCCAGCAGGTATTTTAGCGGGCCCGACTACGAGCAGTACTTC.

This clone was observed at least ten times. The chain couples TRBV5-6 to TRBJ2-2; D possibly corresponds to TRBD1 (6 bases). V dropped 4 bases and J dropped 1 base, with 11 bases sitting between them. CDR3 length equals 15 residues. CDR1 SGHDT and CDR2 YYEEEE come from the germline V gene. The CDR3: CASSIGTRNTGELFF. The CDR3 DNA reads TGTGCCAGCAGCATCGGGACAAGGAACACCGGGGAGCTGTTTTTT.

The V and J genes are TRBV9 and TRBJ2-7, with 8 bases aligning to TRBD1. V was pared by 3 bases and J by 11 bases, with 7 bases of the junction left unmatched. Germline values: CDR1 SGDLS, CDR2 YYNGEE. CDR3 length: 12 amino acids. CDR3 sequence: CASSAGTGHKYF. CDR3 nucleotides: TGTGCCAGCAGCGCGGGGACAGGCCACAAGTACTTC.